The present T cell receptor beta chain was sequenced within a study of a mutant IDH1 vaccine in newly diagnosed glioma. Looking at the study overall: Patients got their first vaccination 4-6 weeks after radiotherapy alone, or with temozolomide cycles. Patients had received radiotherapy, temozolomide, or both previously, most receiving both. Treated patients comprised 62.5% males and 37.5% females, mean age 40.4 years.

With regard to this clone: What it binds is not known.

The method was immunoSEQ multiplex PCR; TCRdb's version includes in-frame clones alone and lacks a portion of them. The table records 35,000 to 40,000 clones, about four fifths of them present only once. There are 14 residues in the CDR3. Germline lookup yields CDR1 MDHEN and CDR2 SYDVKM. V was shortened by 5 bases and J by 0 bases, with 11 bases between the two germline ends. Regarding time point: week 11, during vaccination. The vaccine gave 300 ug of a 20-mer mutant IDH1 peptide subcutaneously per dose. Diagnosis in the donors showed new WHO grade 3 or 4 astrocytomas that were IDH1-mutant and ATRX-lost.

This TCR derives from a man between 35 and 55 years old with glioma. The rearrangement uses TRBV28 and TRBJ2-7; maybe TRBD2 (5 bases). Specimen: PBMCs, collected from a glioma patient whose treatment included an IDH1 peptide vaccine. This chain's CDR3 is CASSLLAASYEQYF. CDR3 sequence (DNA): TGTGCCAGCAGTCTCCTAGCAGCCTCCTACGAGCAGTACTTC.